The 3 T cell receptor beta chains listed next were all sequenced from one sample in a study of T cells after yellow fever vaccination. One entry per CDR3 protein results from TCRdb running MiXCR on the 5' RACE reads. The table records about 510,000 distinct CDR3 sequences, less than 25% of them present only once. Sample: PBMCs, taken 21 days after the first yellow fever vaccination. The source is a young man who received the YFV17D yellow fever vaccine.

The V gene is TRBV11-2, the J gene TRBJ2-3; 9 bases are shared with TRBD2. With V trimmed by 5 bases and J by 5 bases, 8 bases remained unmatched. Germline values: CDR1 SGHAT, CDR2 FQNNGV. This CDR3 is 15 amino acids long. CDR3: CASSPRLAGLDTQYF. The CDR3 coding sequence is TGTGCCAGCAGCCCCCGTCTAGCGGGGCTAGATACGCAGTATTTT. The variable domain in full, completed from reference TRBV11-2 and TRBJ2-3, reads EAGVAQSPRYKIIEKRQSVAFWCNPISGHATLYWYQQILGQGPKLLIQFQNNGVVDDSQLPKDRFSAERLKGVDSTLKIQPAKLEDSAVYLCASSPRLAGLDTQYFGPGTRLTVL.

In its sample, this clonotype was seen a few times. V usage is TRBV6-1 and J usage is TRBJ2-5; D unclear. The germline V and J ends were trimmed by 3 bases and 4 bases, with 15 bases remaining between them. The CDR3 is 15 amino acids. Germline V gene lookup returns CDR1 MNHNS and CDR2 SASEGT. The CDR3 bases are TGTGCCAGCAGTGAGGAGCCCTTGTTACGAGAGACCCAGTACTTC. Residues: CASSEEPLLRETQYF.

In this sample, this clonotype turned up a few times. The chain is built from TRBV5-1 and TRBJ1-2; the D gene is possibly TRBD1 (5 bases). The CDR3 sequence is 15 residues long. Trimming pared 0 bases from V and 3 bases from J, leaving 12 bases between. Germline CDR1 reads SGHRS; CDR2 reads YFSETQ. In DNA form, the CDR3 reads TGCGCCAGCAGCTTGGGTTCGGGGGGTGACTATGGCTACACCTTC. Its protein is CASSLGSGGDYGYTF.